A selection of T cell receptor beta chains follows, all from one sample in a study of tumor and adjacent non-tumor tissue in lung cancer. TCRdb ran MiXCR on the multiplex PCR reads and lists one entry per CDR3 protein. The sample has around 82,000 distinct CDR3 sequences, roughly 80% seen once. Source material: distant non-tumor lung tissue. The receptors here all came from a man between 60 and 75 years old with non-small cell lung cancer. Each CDR3 is given with its conserved first and last residue. D genes are given only for firm matches. Size tells how often a clone was seen (once, few, many) or the class of an expanded clone, and some rows leave it out.

size,J,V,D,CDR3,DNA
.,TRBJ2-3,TRBV4-3,TRBD1,CASSHQIGTGLTDTQYF,TGCGCCAGCAGCCACCAGATCGGGACAGGACTCACAGATACGCAGTATTTT
.,TRBJ1-4,TRBV6-1,.,CASSEIPEKLFF,TGTGCCAGCAGTGAGATTCCCGAAAAACTGTTTTTT
.,TRBJ1-1,TRBV6-2/TRBV6-3,.,CASNCPYGNTEVFF,TGTGCCAGCAATTGCCCCTACGGGAACACTGAAGTTTTCTTT
.,TRBJ1-2,TRBV28,.,CANSLGPNYGYTF,TGTGCCAACAGTTTAGGGCCGAACTATGGCTACACCTTC
once,TRBJ2-2,TRBV29-1,.,CSVDGQGDTGELFF,TGCAGCGTTGACGGCCAGGGAGACACCGGGGAGCTATTTTTT
.,TRBJ2-1,TRBV20-1,.,CSHNGALNYIEQFF,TGCAGCCACAACGGGGCCCTGAACTACATTGAGCAGTTCTTT
.,TRBJ2-7,TRBV5-4,.,CASSQEGDYEQYF,TGTGCCAGCAGCCAAGAGGGGGACTACGAGCAGTATTTC
.,TRBJ1-1,TRBV11-2,.,CASSLDGRCIEVFF,TGTGCCAGCAGCTTAGACGGGAGGTGCATTGAAGTTTTCTTT
.,TRBJ1-2,TRBV6-5,.,CATSSAPLHVYTF,TGTGCCACCAGTTCCGCCCCCTTACACGTCTACACCTTC
many,TRBJ1-2,TRBV28,.,CASSARTPGYTF,TGTGCCAGCAGTGCACGAACTCCTGGCTACACCTTC
.,TRBJ1-3,TRBV10-1,.,CATIRGPSGNTIHF,TGCGCCACCATACGAGGCCCCTCTGGAAACACCATACATTTT
once,TRBJ1-1,TRBV4-1,.,CASSSDLTSMNTEDFF,TGCGCCAGCAGCAGTGACCTTACCTCTATGAACACTGAAGATTTCTTT
.,TRBJ2-1,TRBV29-1,.,CSAVNRYNEQFF,TGCAGCGCCGTAAACCGATACAATGAACAGTTCTTC
.,TRBJ2-3,TRBV29-1,.,CSVDVGAHSSTDTQYF,TGCAGCGTTGATGTGGGAGCTCATTCTAGCACTGATACGCAGTATTTT
.,TRBJ2-3,TRBV6-2/TRBV6-3,TRBD1,CASRFQPQGAADTQYF,TGTGCCAGCAGATTCCAACCTCAGGGGGCGGCAGATACGCAATATTTT
.,TRBJ2-7,TRBV20-1,.,CSASKDEQGVSYEQYF,TGCAGTGCTAGTAAGGATGAGCAGGGCGTCTCCTATGAGCAGTACTTC
.,TRBJ2-5,TRBV11-2,.,CGSSLDKTGLETQYF,TGTGGCAGCAGCTTGGACAAGACCGGACTGGAGACCCAGTACTTC
.,TRBJ2-5,TRBV28,.,CACSRSQETHYF,TGTGCCTGCAGCCGCAGCCAAGAAACCCATTACTTC
.,TRBJ2-3,TRBV11-3,.,CASTFVRGARDTQYF,TGTGCCAGCACTTTCGTGAGGGGGGCGAGGGATACACAGTATTTT
.,TRBJ1-1,TRBV20-1,.,CSTRSHQSTEAFF,TGCAGTACTAGATCACATCAGAGCACTGAAGCTTTCTTT
few,TRBJ2-7,TRBV19,.,CASSIRPGIRDIPYEQYF,TGTGCCAGTAGTATTAGGCCCGGGATTAGGGACATCCCCTACGAGCAGTACTTC
.,TRBJ2-2,TRBV11-1,TRBD2,CASSLGGRSTGEPLF,TGCGCCAGCAGCTTAGGCGGGAGAAGCACCGGGGAGCCGCTTTTT
.,TRBJ1-2,TRBV11-2,.,CAGSSRTAADYGYTF,TGTGCCGGCAGCTCCAGGACCGCTGCGGACTATGGCTACACCTTC
medium-sized,TRBJ2-7,TRBV13,.,CASSFYGGMNPYEQYF,TGTGCCAGCAGCTTTTACGGAGGTATGAACCCCTACGAGCAGTACTTC
.,TRBJ2-7,TRBV20-1,.,CNASSVTYKQYF,TGCAATGCTAGTTCGGTCACCTACAAGCAGTACTTC
.,TRBJ2-7,TRBV20-1,.,CSARDNRCEQYF,TGCAGTGCTAGAGATAACAGGTGCGAGCAGTACTTC
.,TRBJ1-6,TRBV6-5,TRBD1,CASIYSVTGWNSPLHF,TGTGCCAGCATTTACTCCGTGACAGGGTGGAATTCACCCCTCCACTTT
once,TRBJ2-1,TRBV11-3,TRBD2,CVSSLSRLAGGDNEQFF,TGTGTCAGCAGCTTATCTCGGCTAGCGGGAGGCGACAACGAGCAGTTCTTC
.,TRBJ2-2,TRBV11-2,TRBD1,CASSAGQGITGELFF,TGTGCCAGTAGCGCGGGACAGGGAATTACCGGGGAGCTGTTTTTT
few,TRBJ2-5,TRBV29-1,TRBD1,CSVAWTGKKTQYF,TGTAGCGTCGCTTGGACAGGGAAAAAGACCCAGTACTTC
.,TRBJ2-3,TRBV11-2,.,CASSLAESDMQYF,TGTGCCAGCAGCTTAGCGGAGTCAGATATGCAGTATTTT
.,TRBJ2-3,TRBV12-3/TRBV12-4,TRBD2,CASTGTSGDTNTQYF,TGTGCCAGCACAGGGACTAGCGGGGACACAAATACGCAATATTTT
.,TRBJ2-2,TRBV11-1,TRBD2,CASSLGGRGTGELFF,TGTGCAAGCAGCTTAGGCGGGAGAGGCACCGGGGAGCTATTTTTT
.,TRBJ2-3,TRBV4-2,TRBD2,CASSPTSGMADAQYF,TGTGCCAGCAGCCCGACTAGCGGGATGGCAGATGCACAGTATTTT
.,TRBJ2-7,TRBV6-5,.,CVSSPKSPLDQAWSYEQYF,TGTGTCAGCAGCCCGAAATCCCCACTTGATCAAGCGTGGTCCTACGAGCAGTACTTC
.,TRBJ2-2,TRBV11-3,TRBD2,CASNSLGAGGYKAGELLF,TGTGCCAGCAACTCCCTGGGAGCGGGAGGATACAAAGCCGGGGAGCTGCTTTTT
.,TRBJ2-3,TRBV20-1,.,CSARSALVGNTDTQYF,TGCAGTGCTAGATCCGCACTAGTGGGGAACACAGATACGCAGTATTTT
once,TRBJ2-5,TRBV6-5,TRBD2,CASSDAVTAGAQYF,TGTGCCAGCAGTGATGCAGTGACCGCGGGGGCCCAGTACTTC
.,TRBJ1-1,TRBV6-1,TRBD1,CASSEDRGVSEAFF,TGTGCCAGCAGTGAAGACAGGGGCGTCTCTGAAGCTTTCTTC
.,TRBJ1-6,TRBV10-2,.,CAIIRDTANSPLHF,TGCGCCATCATCCGGGACACCGCTAATTCACCCCTCCACTTT
.,TRBJ2-1,TRBV11-3,TRBD2,CASSFDRQAGVGNELFF,TGTGCCAGCAGCTTCGATCGACAAGCGGGAGTAGGTAATGAGCTGTTCTTC
.,TRBJ1-6,TRBV20-1,.,CSVRVQREYSPLHF,TGCAGTGTTAGAGTCCAGAGAGAGTATTCACCCCTCCACTTT
few,TRBJ1-1,TRBV6-2/TRBV6-3,.,CACSYYGGGTEAFF,TGTGCCTGCAGTTACTACGGGGGAGGCACTGAAGCTTTCTTT
many,TRBJ2-2,TRBV4-1,.,CASSQVPGANTGELFF,TGCGCCAGCAGCCAAGTTCCTGGGGCGAACACCGGGGAGCTGTTTTTT
many,TRBJ2-1,TRBV4-2,.,CASRDIREWNEQFF,TGTGCCAGCAGGGACATCCGGGAATGGAATGAGCAGTTCTTC
.,TRBJ2-5,TRBV6-2/TRBV6-3,TRBD2,CASSGLAGVAVGGTQYF,TGTGCCAGCAGTGGTCTAGCGGGAGTGGCAGTCGGGGGGACCCAGTACTTC
.,TRBJ1-2,TRBV6-5,.,CVSSSPGRRTTNYGYTF,TGTGTCAGCAGTTCACCTGGACGGAGAACAACTAACTATGGCTACACCTTC
.,TRBJ2-7,TRBV28,.,CVSRLTGVSCEQYF,TGTGTCAGCAGACTAACCGGAGTCTCCTGCGAGCAGTACTTC
many,TRBJ2-1,TRBV12-3/TRBV12-4,TRBD2,CASSLSGGAWNEQFF,TGTGCCAGCAGTTTATCCGGGGGGGCTTGGAATGAGCAGTTCTTC
.,TRBJ2-7,TRBV20-1,.,CSVNAVTYEQYF,TGCAGTGTTAATGCAGTCACCTACGAGCAGTACTTC
once,TRBJ2-3,TRBV20-1,.,CSDEPRDSSTDTQYF,TGCAGTGATGAGCCGCGCGACTCAAGCACAGATACGCAGTATTTT
many,TRBJ2-5,TRBV20-1,.,CSARAAGKETQYF,TGCAGTGCTAGGGCGGCAGGGAAAGAGACCCAGTACTTC
many,TRBJ2-2,TRBV4-1,.,CASSLWGPNTGELFF,TGCGCCAGCAGTCTTTGGGGTCCAAACACCGGGGAGCTGTTTTTT
.,TRBJ1-5,TRBV10-2,.,CASSVSNWDNQPQHF,TGCGCCAGCAGTGTTTCCAACTGGGACAATCAGCCCCAGCATTTT
.,TRBJ1-1,TRBV12-3/TRBV12-4,.,CASNPTPRGIEAFF,TGTGCCAGCAATCCCACACCCCGGGGCATTGAAGCTTTCTTT
.,TRBJ2-7,TRBV6-2/TRBV6-3,.,CASSLPGKGIPAYEQYF,TGTGCCAGCAGCCTTCCGGGAAAGGGTATTCCCGCCTACGAGCAGTACTTC
.,TRBJ2-3,TRBV20-1,.,CSPRDLARGPDTQYF,TGCAGTCCTAGAGATCTAGCGAGGGGGCCAGATACGCAGTATTTT
.,TRBJ1-1,TRBV5-1,.,CASSLFSQEGGTEAFF,TGCGCCAGCAGCTTATTCAGTCAAGAGGGGGGGACTGAAGCTTTCTTT